A single T cell receptor beta chain is shown here with its context. Its matching antigen is unknown. The assay was run at deep level. Libraries were prepared by immunoSEQ multiplex PCR; TCRdb keeps only in-frame clonotypes and omits some of them. The sample includes about 610,000 clones, almost 97% of them seen just once. The record originates from a study of shared clonotypes between healthy human individuals. Whole-study findings and limits: Larger estimated richness was generally seen in naive subsets than in memory subsets. The researchers took only blood, and tissue repertoires probably look different. The rarefaction results pointed to incomplete sorted-subset sequencing despite large depth.

This TCR came from a woman aged 25 to 39 in good health. Source material: naive CD4+ T cells sorted from blood. Subset in this sample: CD45RA+ positively selected.

The CDR3 sequence is CASRLAWDEGGPGETQYF. In DNA form, the CDR3 reads TGTGCAAGTCGCTTAGCGTGGGACGAGGGAGGGCCGGGGGAGACCCAGTACTTC. This chain uses TRBV12-2 with TRBJ2-5; no DNA check was done on the table's D call, TRBD2. TRBV12-2 is annotated as a pseudogene. The CDR3 length is 18 residues.